This T cell receptor beta chain is from a study of T cell changes during pregnancy in multiple sclerosis. Produced via immunoSEQ multiplex PCR; TCRdb's table is partial and in-frame only. The sample consists of tens of thousands of clones, nearly 95% of them appearing once. Germline-derived CDR1 and CDR2 are LGHNA and YNFKEQ. CDR3 length: 15 residues. V lost 0 bases and J lost 4, with 12 bases in between. The chain joins TRBV4-2 to TRBJ1-2; D call uncertain. This sample comprised peripheral blood, obtained in the first trimester of pregnancy. The sequence derives from a female donor with multiple sclerosis, enrolled in a pregnancy study. CDR3 amino acids: CASSQDIEEAYGYTF. The CDR3, as DNA: TGTGCCAGCAGCCAAGATATAGAGGAGGCCTATGGCTACACCTTC.